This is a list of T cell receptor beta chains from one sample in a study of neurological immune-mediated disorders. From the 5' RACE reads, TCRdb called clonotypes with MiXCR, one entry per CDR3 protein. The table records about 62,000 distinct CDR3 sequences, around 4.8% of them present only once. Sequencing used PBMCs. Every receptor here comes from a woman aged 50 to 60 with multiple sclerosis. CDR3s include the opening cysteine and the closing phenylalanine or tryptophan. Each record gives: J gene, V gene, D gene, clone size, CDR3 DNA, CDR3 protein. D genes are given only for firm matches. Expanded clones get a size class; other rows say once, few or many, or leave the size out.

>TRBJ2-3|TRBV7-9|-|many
TGTGCCAGCAGCTTAGCTAACACAGATACGCAGTATTTT
CASSLANTDTQYF
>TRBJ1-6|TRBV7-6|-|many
TGTGCCAGCAGCCCACAGATAAGTGATGCTTCACCCCTCCACTTT
CASSPQISDASPLHF
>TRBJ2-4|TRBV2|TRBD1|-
TGTGCCAGCAGAGACCAGGACAGGCTAAATCTAGCCAAAAACATTCAGTACTTC
CASRDQDRLNLAKNIQYF
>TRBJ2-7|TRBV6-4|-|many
TGTGCCAGCAGTGAAAACGGAGGGGAGTCCTACGAGCAGTACTTC
CASSENGGESYEQYF
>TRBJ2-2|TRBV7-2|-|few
TGTGCCAGCAGCTTGACTAGAGGCAACGGGGAGCTGTTTTTT
CASSLTRGNGELFF
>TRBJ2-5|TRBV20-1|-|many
TGCAGTCCTACTAGGGGAGAGACCCAGTACTTC
CSPTRGETQYF
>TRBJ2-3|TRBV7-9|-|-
TGTGCCAGCAGTCAACAGGTTGTTGTCTCAGATACGCAGTATTTT
CASSQQVVVSDTQYF
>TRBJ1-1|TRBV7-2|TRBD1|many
TGTGCCAGCAGCGGGGACAGGGAGATACCTGAAGCTTTCTTT
CASSGDREIPEAFF
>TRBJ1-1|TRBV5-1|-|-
TGCGCCAGCAGCTTGGCCTTGGGAAATGAAGCTTTCTTT
CASSLALGNEAFF
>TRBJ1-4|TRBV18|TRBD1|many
TGTGCCAGCTCACCGGACAGGGAAAGTAATGAAAAACTGTTTTTT
CASSPDRESNEKLFF
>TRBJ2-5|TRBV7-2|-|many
TGTGCCAGCAGCTTACAGACAGGACAAGAGACCCAGTACTTC
CASSLQTGQETQYF
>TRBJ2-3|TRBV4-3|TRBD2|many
TGCGCCAGTTCCTTAGCGGGATTCACAGATACGCAGTATTTT
CASSLAGFTDTQYF
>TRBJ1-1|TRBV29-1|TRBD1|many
TGCAGCGCCCTGCGGAGACAGGGGTCGGGTATGAACACTGAAGCTTTCTTT
CSALRRQGSGMNTEAFF
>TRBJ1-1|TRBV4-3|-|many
TGCGCCAGCAGCCAAGATCTATCGGTGAACACTGAAGCTTTCTTT
CASSQDLSVNTEAFF
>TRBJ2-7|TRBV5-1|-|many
TGCGCCAGCAGCTTGGAGGCAAGCTGGGGCTACGAGCAGTACTTC
CASSLEASWGYEQYF
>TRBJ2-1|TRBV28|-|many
TGTGCCAGCAGTTTCCGTTCCTACAATGAGCAGTTCTTC
CASSFRSYNEQFF
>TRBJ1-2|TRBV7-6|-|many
TGTGCCAGCAGCTTAGAACCAAACTATGGCTACACCTTC
CASSLEPNYGYTF
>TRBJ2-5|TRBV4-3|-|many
TGCGCCAGCAGTCGGGACACCTCGTACCAAGAGACCCAGTACTTC
CASSRDTSYQETQYF
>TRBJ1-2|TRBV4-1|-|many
TGCGCCAGCAGCCGAGAAACAGCTCCAGGCGCTTATGGCTACACCTTC
CASSRETAPGAYGYTF
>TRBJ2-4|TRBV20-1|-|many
TGCAGTGCTAGATCTGGGGCGCCCAAAAACATTCAGTACTTC
CSARSGAPKNIQYF
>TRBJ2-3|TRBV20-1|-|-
TGCAGTGCCGGGGGTTCGACAAGCACAGATACGCAGTATTTT
CSAGGSTSTDTQYF
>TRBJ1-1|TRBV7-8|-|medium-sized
TGTGCCAGCAGCTTATGGAACACTGAAGCTTTCTTT
CASSLWNTEAFF
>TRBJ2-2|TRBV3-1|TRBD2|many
TGTGCCAGCAGCCTCGGACTAGCGGGGAGGAGGCTGTTTTTT
CASSLGLAGRRLFF
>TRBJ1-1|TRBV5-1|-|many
TGCGCCAGCAGCTTGGGACCCCGGGAGAACACTGAAGCTTTCTTT
CASSLGPRENTEAFF
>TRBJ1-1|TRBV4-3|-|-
TGCGCCAGCAGCCAAGATCTGGAAACTGAAGCTTTCTTT
CASSQDLETEAFF
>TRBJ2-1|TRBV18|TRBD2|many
TGTGCCAGCTCACCACCGAGCGGGGGGGACTACAATGAGCAGTTCTTC
CASSPPSGGDYNEQFF
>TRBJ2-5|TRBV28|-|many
TGTGCCAGCAATGGATACCAAGAGACCCAGTACTTC
CASNGYQETQYF
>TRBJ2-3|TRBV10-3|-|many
TGTGCCATCAGAGAAATTTCACCTGACGGCACAGATACGCAGTATTTT
CAIREISPDGTDTQYF
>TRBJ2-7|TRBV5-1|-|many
TGCGCCAGCAGCCCTACAGGGAGGGCCACCTACGAGCAGTACTTC
CASSPTGRATYEQYF
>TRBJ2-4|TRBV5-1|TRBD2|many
TGCGCCAGCAGCTCCCGGACTAGCGGGGGAGGAAACATTCAGTACTTC
CASSSRTSGGGNIQYF
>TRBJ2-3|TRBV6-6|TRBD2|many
TGTGCCAGCAGTCCCAAGAGGGGAGGGAGGACAGATACGCAGTATTTT
CASSPKRGGRTDTQYF
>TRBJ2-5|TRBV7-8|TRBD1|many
TGTGCCAGCAGCTTTGGGACAGGAAAAGAGACCCAGTACTTC
CASSFGTGKETQYF
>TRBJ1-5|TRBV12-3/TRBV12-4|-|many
TGTGCCAGCATTGGGGGGAACAATCAGCCCCAGCATTTT
CASIGGNNQPQHF
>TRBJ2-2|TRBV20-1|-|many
TGCAGTGCTAGCATGGGACACCGAACCGGGGAGCTGTTTTTT
CSASMGHRTGELFF
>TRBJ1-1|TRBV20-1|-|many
TGCAGTGCTAGACAGGACCCGAACACTGAAGCTTTCTTT
CSARQDPNTEAFF
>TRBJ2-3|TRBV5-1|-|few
TGCGCCAGCAGCTTGGCCTCCGGGGGCACAGATACGCAGTATTTT
CASSLASGGTDTQYF
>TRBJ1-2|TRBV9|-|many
TGTGCCAGCACCTTGCCCCCCAACTATGGCTACACCTTC
CASTLPPNYGYTF
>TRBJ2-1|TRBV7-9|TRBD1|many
TGTGCCAGCAGCTTAGCCCAGACAGGGGGTTACAATGAGCAGTTCTTC
CASSLAQTGGYNEQFF
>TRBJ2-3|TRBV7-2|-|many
TGTGCCAGCAGCGCCGCCTTGGCGGGTACGCAGTATTTT
CASSAALAGTQYF
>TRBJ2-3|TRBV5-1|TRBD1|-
TGCGCCAGCACCCGGGACAGCAACACAGATACGCAGTATTTT
CASTRDSNTDTQYF
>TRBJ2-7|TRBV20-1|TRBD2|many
TGCAGTGCTGGGAGGGAGGTCCTGTACGAGCAGTACTTC
CSAGREVLYEQYF
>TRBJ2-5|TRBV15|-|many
TGTGCCACCAGCCGGGGGCCGCAAGAGACCCAGTACTTC
CATSRGPQETQYF
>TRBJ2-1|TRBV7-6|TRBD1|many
TGTGCCAGCAGCCCCCGGACAGGGCCCTTCGATGAGCAGTTCTTC
CASSPRTGPFDEQFF
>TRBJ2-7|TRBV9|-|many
TGTGCCAGCAGCGTCGGCAGCCGCCAAGGAGGCGAGCAGTACTTC
CASSVGSRQGGEQYF
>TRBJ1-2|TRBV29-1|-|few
TGCAGCGTTGAAGAGAGCGGGAAGGGTGGCTACACCTTC
CSVEESGKGGYTF
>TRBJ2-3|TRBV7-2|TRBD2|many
TGTGCCAGCAGCCCCCTTAGCGGGGGCACAGATACGCAGTATTTT
CASSPLSGGTDTQYF
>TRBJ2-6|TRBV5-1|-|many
TGCGCCAGCAGCTTGGTTTCGCCCGGGACGGGGGCCAACGTCCTGACTTTC
CASSLVSPGTGANVLTF
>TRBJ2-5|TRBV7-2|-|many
TGTGCCAGCAGCCGGGGCAGCCAAGAGACCCAGTACTTC
CASSRGSQETQYF
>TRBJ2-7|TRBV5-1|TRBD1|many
TGCGCCAGCAAACAGACAGGGTCTTTCCACGAGCAGTACTTC
CASKQTGSFHEQYF
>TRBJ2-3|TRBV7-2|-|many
TGTGCCAGCAGTAGTGCAGGGATCGGAAGCACAGATACGCAGTATTTT
CASSSAGIGSTDTQYF